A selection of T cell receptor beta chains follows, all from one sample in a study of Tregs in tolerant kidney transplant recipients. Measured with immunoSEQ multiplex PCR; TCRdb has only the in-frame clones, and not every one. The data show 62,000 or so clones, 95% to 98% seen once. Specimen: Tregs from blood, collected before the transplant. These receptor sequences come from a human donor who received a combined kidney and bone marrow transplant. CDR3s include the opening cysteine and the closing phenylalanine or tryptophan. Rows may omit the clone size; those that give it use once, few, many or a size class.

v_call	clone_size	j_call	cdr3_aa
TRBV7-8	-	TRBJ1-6	CASSRTGGDNSPLHF
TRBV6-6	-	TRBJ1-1	CASSRTGGTEAFF
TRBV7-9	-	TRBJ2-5	CASSFGTETQYF
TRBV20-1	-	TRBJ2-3	CSAGGVRAQYF
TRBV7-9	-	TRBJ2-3	CASSRLQGFTDTQYF
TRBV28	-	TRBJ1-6	CASSLGGLIRSPLHF
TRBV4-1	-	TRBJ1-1	CASSQNDNLNTEAFF
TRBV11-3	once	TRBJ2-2	CASSLALADTGELFF
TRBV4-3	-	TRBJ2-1	CASSQGRPGRRTSGKYNEQFF
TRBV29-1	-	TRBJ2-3	CSVKPGQTTDTQYF
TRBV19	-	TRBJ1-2	CASRTTGEHGYTF
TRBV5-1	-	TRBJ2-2	CASSLAWGSTNTGELFF
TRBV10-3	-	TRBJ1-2	CAITDRYGYTF
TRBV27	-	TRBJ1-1	CASTFDQGGAFF
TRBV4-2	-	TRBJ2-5	CASSQVRGRETQYF
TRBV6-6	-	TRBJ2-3	CASRTGTDTQYF
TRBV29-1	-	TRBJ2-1	CSGRRRNEQFF
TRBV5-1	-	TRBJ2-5	CASSWPGQAPQETQYF
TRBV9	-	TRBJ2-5	CASSISGTRNTMETQYF
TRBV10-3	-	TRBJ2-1	CATSPGQYNEQFF
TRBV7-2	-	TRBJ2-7	CASSLLQGAYEQYF
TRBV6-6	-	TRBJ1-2	CASSYSGTGEYGYTF
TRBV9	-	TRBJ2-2	CASSVVEGGPHTGELFF
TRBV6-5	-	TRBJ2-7	CASSLRGEQYF
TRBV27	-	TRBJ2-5	CASRPGERGGLETQYF
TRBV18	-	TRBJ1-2	CASSPGTGDNYGYTF
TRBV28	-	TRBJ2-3	CASREGTADTQYF
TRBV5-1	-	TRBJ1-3	CASSLEGWTEAGNTIYF
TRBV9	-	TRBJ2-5	CASSGTSGSGETQYF
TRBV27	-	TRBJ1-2	CASKPAGTGGIYGYTF
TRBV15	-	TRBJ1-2	CATRGPAHGYTF
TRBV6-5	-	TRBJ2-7	CASNKGLAGVYEQYF
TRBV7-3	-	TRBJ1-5	CASSRAGRDQPQHF
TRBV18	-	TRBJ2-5	CASSQTWSPLELQETQYF
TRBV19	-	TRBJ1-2	CASSTTSRNYYGYTF
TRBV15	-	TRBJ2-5	CATSLGGVQETQYF
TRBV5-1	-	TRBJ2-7	CASSWGQIVYEQYF
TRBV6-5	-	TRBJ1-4	CASGSGGAENEKLFF
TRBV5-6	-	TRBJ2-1	CASSLEAAGLGEQFF
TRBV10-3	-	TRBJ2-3	CAIRGAGGHQSTDTQYF
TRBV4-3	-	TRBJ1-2	CASTPRVGTGGYGYTF
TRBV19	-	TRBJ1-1	CASRGNRVTEAFF
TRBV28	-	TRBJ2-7	CASSRPGQGSYEQYF
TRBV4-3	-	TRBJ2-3	CASSAGLPSVTQYF
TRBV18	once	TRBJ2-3	CASSAPRQKTQYF
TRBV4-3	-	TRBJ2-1	CASSQELAQGWYNEQFF
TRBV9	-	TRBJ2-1	CASSVFNNEQFF
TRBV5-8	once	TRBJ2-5	CASSLGTGQGETQYF
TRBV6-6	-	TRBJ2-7	CASSYSSSGALDEQYF
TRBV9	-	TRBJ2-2	CASTPGTSGGWDTGELFF
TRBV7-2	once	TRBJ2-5	CASSPFPGLETQYF
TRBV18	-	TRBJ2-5	CASSHSGRAEETQYF
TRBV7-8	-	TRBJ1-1	CASSLAWVTERITEAFF
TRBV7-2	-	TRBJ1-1	CASSLAGTGTEAFF
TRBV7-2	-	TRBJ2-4	CASSLLAGRNIQYF
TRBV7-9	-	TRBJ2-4	CASSFDSGIQYF
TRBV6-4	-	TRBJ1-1	CASSHRRDTEAFF
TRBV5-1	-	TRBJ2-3	CASSGTTGTDTQYF